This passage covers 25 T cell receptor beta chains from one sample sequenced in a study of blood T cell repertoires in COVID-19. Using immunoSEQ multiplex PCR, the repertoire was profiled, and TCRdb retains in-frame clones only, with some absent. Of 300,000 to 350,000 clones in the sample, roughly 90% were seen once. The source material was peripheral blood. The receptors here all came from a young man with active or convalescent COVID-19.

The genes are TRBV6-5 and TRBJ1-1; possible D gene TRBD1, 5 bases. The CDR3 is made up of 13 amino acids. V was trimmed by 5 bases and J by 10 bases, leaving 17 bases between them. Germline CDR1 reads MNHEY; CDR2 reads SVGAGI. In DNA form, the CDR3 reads TGTGCCAGCAGTAACCGCGGGGGATTGAGAGCTTTCTTT. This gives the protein CASSNRGGLRAFF.

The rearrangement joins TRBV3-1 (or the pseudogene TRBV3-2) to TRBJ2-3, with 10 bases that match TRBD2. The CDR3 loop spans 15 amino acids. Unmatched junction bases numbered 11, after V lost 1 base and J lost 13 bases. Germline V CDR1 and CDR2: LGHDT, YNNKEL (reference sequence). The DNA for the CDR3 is TGTGCCAGCAGCCAAGGGGGGCTAGCGGGAGACGCCGAGTATTTT. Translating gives CASSQGGLAGDAEYF.

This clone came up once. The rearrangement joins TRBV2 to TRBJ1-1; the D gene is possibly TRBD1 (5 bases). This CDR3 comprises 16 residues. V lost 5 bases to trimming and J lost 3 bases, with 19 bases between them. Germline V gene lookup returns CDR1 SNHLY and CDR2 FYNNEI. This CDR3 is CASSSGTPGRDTEAFF. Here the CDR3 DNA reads TGTGCCAGCAGTTCAGGGACTCCCGGACGGGACACTGAAGCTTTCTTT.

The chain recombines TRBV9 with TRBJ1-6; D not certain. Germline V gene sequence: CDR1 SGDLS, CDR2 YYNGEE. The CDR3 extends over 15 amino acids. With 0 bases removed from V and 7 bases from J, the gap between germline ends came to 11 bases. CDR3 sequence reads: CASSVEDLGNSPLHF. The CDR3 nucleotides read TGTGCCAGCAGCGTAGAGGACTTAGGGAATTCACCCCTCCACTTT.

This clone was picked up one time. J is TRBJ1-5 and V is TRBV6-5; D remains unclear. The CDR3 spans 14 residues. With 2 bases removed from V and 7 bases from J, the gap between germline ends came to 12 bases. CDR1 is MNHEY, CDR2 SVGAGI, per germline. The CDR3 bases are TGTGCCAGCAGTTACACTCAAAACTTCCAGCCCCAGCATTTT. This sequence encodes CASSYTQNFQPQHF.

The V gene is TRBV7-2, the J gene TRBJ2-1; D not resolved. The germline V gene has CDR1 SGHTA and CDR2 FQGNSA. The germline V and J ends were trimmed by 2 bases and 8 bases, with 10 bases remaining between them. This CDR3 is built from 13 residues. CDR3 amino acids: CASSLRARDEQFF. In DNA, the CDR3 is TGTGCCAGCAGCTTACGCGCCCGCGATGAGCAGTTCTTC. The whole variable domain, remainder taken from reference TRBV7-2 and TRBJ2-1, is GAGVSQSPSNKVTEKGKDVELRCDPISGHTALYWYRQSLGQGLEFLIYFQGNSAPDKSGLPSDRFSAERTGGSVSTLTIQRTQQEDSAVYLCASSLRARDEQFFGPGTRLTVL.

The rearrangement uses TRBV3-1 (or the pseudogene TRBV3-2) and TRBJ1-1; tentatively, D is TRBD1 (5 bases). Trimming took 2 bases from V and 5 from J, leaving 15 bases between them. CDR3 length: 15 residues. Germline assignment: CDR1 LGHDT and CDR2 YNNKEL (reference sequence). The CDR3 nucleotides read TGTGCCAGCAGCCAATATGGGGTCGGGGGGACTGAAGCTTTCTTT. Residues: CASSQYGVGGTEAFF.

The CDR3 reads CASSSGLAGGREQYF. In DNA, the CDR3 is TGTGCCAGCAGCTCGGGACTAGCGGGAGGGCGGGAGCAGTACTTC. This sequence joins TRBV7-8 and TRBJ2-7, with 16 bases lining up with TRBD2. V dropped 4 bases and J dropped 7; count of bases not matched to a gene: 4. The CDR3 is 15 residues long. Germline assignment: CDR1 SGHVS and CDR2 FQNEAQ.

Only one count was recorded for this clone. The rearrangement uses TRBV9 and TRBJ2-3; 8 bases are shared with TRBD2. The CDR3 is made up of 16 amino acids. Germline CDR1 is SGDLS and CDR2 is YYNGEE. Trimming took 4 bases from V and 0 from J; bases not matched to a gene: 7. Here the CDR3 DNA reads TGTGCCAGCAGCCTTGGACTAGCAACTAGCACAGATACGCAGTATTTT. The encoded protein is CASSLGLATSTDTQYF. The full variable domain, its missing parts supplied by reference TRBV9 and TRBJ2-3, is DSGVTQTPKHLITATGQRVTLRCSPRSGDLSVYWYQQSLDQGLQFLIQYYNGEERAKGNILERFSAQQFPDLHSELNLSSLELGDSALYFCASSLGLATSTDTQYFGPGTRLTVL.

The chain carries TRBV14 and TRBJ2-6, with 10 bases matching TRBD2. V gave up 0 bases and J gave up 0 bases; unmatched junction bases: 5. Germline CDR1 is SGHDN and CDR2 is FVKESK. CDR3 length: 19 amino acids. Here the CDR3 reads CASSQEGLALISGANVLTF. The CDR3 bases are TGTGCCAGCAGCCAAGAGGGACTAGCGCTGATCTCTGGGGCCAACGTCCTGACTTTC.

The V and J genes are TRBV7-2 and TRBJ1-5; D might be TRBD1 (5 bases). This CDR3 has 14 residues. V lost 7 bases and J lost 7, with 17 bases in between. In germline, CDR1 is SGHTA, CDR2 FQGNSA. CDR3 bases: TGTGCCAGCACCCCGCGCGGGGGGGACCAGCCCCAGCATTTT. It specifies CASTPRGGDQPQHF.

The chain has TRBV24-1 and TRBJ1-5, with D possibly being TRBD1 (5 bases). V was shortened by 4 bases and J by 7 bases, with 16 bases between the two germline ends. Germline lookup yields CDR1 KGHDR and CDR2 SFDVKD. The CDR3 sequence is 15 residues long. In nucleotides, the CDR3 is TGTGCCACCAGTGAGGAAGGGATGGGGGGACAGCCCCAGCATTTT. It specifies CATSEEGMGGQPQHF.

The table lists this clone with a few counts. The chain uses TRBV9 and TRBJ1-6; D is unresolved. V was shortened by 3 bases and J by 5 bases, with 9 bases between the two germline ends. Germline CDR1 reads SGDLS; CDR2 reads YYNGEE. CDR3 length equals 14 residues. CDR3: CASSGDIDNSPLHF. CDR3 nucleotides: TGTGCCAGCAGCGGTGACATCGATAATTCACCCCTCCACTTT.

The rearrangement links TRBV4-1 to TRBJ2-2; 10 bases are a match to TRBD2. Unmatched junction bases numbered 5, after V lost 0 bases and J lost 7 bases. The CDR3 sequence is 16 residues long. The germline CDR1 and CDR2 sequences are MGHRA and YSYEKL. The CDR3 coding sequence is TGCGCCAGCAGCCAAGAAGAGGGACTAGCGTTCGGGGAGCTGTTTTTT. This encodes CASSQEEGLAFGELFF.

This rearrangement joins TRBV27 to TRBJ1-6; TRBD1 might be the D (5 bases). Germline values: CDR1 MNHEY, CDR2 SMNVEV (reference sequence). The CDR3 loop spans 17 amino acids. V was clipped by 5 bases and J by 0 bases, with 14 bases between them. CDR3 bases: TGTGCCAGCAGTCCCGGACATCCTAGCTCCTATAATTCACCCCTCCACTTT. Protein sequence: CASSPGHPSSYNSPLHF.

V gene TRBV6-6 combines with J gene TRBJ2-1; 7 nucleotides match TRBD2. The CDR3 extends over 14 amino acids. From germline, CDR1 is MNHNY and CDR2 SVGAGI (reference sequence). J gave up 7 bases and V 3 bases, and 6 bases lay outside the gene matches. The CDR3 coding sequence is TGTGCCAGCAGTTATGGAGCGGGACGAAATGAGCAGTTCTTC. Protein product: CASSYGAGRNEQFF.

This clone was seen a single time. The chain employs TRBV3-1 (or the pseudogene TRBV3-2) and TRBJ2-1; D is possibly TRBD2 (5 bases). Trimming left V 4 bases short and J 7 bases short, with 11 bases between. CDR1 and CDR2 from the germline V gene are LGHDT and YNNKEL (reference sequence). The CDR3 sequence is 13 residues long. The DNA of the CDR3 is TGTGCCAGCAGCCTGAGGGTTTGGAATGAGCAGTTCTTC. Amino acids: CASSLRVWNEQFF.

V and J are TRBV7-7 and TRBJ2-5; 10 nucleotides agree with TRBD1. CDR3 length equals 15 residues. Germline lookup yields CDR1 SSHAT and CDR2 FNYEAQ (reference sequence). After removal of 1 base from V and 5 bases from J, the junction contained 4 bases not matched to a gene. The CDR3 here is CASSLGTGGYETQYF. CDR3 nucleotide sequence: TGTGCCAGCAGCTTAGGGACAGGGGGGTACGAGACCCAGTACTTC.

This CDR3 reads CASSRTSGRTDTQYF. The CDR3 DNA follows: TGTGCCAGCAGCCGTACTAGCGGGAGGACAGATACGCAGTATTTT. V gene TRBV5-8 combines with J gene TRBJ2-3; 12 nucleotides match TRBD2. The CDR3 extends over 15 amino acids. J was trimmed by 3 bases and V by 4 bases; bases with no gene match: 3. Germline V gives CDR1 SGHTS, CDR2 YDEGEE.

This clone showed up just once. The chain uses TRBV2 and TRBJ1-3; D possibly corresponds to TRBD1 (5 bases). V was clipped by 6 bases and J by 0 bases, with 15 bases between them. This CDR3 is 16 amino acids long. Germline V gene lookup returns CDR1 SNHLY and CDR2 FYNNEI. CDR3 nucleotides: TGTGCCAGCAGCCAGGCCGGGACTGTCTCTGGAAACACCATATATTTT. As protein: CASSQAGTVSGNTIYF.

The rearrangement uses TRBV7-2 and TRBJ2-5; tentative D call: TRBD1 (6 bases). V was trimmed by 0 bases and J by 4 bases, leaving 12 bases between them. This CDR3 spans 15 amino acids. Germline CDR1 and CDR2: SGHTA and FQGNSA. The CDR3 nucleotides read TGTGCCAGCAGCTTAGCCGGAGCCAGGGGAGAGACCCAGTACTTC. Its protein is CASSLAGARGETQYF.

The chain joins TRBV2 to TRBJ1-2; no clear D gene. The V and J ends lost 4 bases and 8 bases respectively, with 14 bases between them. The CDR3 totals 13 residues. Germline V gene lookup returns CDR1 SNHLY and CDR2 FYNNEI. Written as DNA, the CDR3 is TGTGCCAGCAGTGGAGGCCTCACGGGGGGCTACACCTTC. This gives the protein CASSGGLTGGYTF.

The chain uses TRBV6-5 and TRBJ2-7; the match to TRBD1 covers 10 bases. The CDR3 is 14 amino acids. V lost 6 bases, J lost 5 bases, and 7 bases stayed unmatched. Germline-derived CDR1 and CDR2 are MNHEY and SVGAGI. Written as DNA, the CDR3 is TGTGCCAGCAGGGGGGACAGGGGTTCCCACGAGCAGTACTTC. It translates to CASRGDRGSHEQYF.

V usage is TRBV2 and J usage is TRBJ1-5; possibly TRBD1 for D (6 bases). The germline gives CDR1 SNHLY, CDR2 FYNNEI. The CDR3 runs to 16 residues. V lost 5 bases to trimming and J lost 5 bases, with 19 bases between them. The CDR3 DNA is TGTGCCAGCAGTCGACCGGGACAAGACGCCCATCAGCCCCAGCATTTT. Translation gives CASSRPGQDAHQPQHF.

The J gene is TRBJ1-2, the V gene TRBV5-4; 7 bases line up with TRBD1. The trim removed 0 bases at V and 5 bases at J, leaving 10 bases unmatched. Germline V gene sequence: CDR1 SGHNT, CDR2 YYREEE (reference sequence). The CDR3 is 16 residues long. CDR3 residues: CASSLGRGQLWYGYTF. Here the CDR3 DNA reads TGTGCCAGCAGCTTGGGTAGGGGGCAACTTTGGTATGGCTACACCTTC.